The rows below give T cell receptor beta chains drawn from one sample of a study of T cells in Graves' hyperthyroidism and ophthalmopathy. TCRdb independently ran MiXCR on the multiplex PCR reads; one entry per CDR3 protein. Of roughly 150,000 distinct CDR3 sequences listed, roughly 10% are singletons. Sequencing used blood. These receptor sequences come from a woman between 18 and 29 years old with Graves' hyperthyroidism that later progressed to Graves' ophthalmopathy. Both conserved end residues are part of each CDR3. D genes are given only for firm matches. Part of the rows lack a size; the others show once, few, many or a class for expanded clones.

v_call clone_size d_call cdr3_aa
TRBV6-5 NA TRBD2 CASSYSIPGLGTRSYEQYF
TRBV19 many NA CASSILEGSGTEAFF
TRBV10-3 many TRBD1 CAISHSGQDYNEQFF
TRBV19 many TRBD2 CASSTSAGVGADEQFF
TRBV20-1 many TRBD1 CSAFPQTGVYNEQFF
TRBV5-6 many TRBD1 CASSTDRRETQYF
TRBV5-4 few NA CASSPVTSNTGELFF
TRBV5-4 few NA CASSFIQESGNTIYF
TRBV20-1 many NA CSARPKTEAGTSPETQYF
TRBV13 NA NA CASRASEEGHTGELFF
TRBV7-6 many NA CASSLVGGTTDTQYF
TRBV27 many NA CASSFQGANEKLFF
TRBV25-1 NA NA CASWGADSYEQYF
TRBV29-1 many NA CSVDRSSYNEQFF
TRBV25-1 many NA CASTTGFDQPQHF
TRBV20-1 many NA CSGGANTGELFF
TRBV5-6 NA NA CASSLTDYGYTF
TRBV28 many NA CASSLRGDNQPQHF
TRBV12-3/TRBV12-4 many TRBD1 CASSLGTVPLGQPQHF
TRBV19 many TRBD1 CASTARQGGPEAFF
TRBV20-1 many TRBD1 CSARPGQASTRVQSSYEQYF
TRBV7-3 many NA CASSFLSGQGYTF
TRBV11-2 many TRBD2 CASSLRGSGSAGELFF
TRBV27 many NA CASSPIRDIYQPQHF
TRBV12-3/TRBV12-4 many TRBD1 CASSFDRGAPREQFF
TRBV5-1 few NA CASSPSQGRDYGYTF
TRBV30 NA NA CACRRVYNSPLHF
TRBV4-1 NA NA CASSLTTTNEKLFF
TRBV29-1 many NA CSVEDWARNTEAFF
TRBV2 NA NA CASADLFLEQYF
TRBV27 few NA CASRRSNSGNTIYF
TRBV6-1 NA NA CASSEQPTGNTIYF
TRBV13 NA TRBD2 CASSLDRLAGRYNEQFF
TRBV9 NA TRBD2 CASSVAGGGTQETQYF
TRBV4-1 few TRBD1 CASSRTGTGVGYTF
TRBV28 NA TRBD1 CASSHGTGGEQYF